The 25 T cell receptor beta chains given below trace back to one sample, sequenced in a study of Ad26.COV2.S vaccination and SARS-CoV-2 variants. Profiling relied on immunoSEQ multiplex PCR, and the TCRdb table lists in-frame clones only, not all of them. The sample records 400,000 or so clones, 70% to 90% being singletons. The sample's treatment: approximately 18 received Ad26.COV2.S at low or high dose, single or two shots; about 5 received placebo; per-sample allocation not given. Specimens were obtained on day 63 following the first vaccine or placebo injection. The input for sequencing was peripheral blood, taken in a trial of Ad26.COV2.S vaccine versus placebo. Receptors originate from a person aged 18-65 years who received the Ad26.COV2.S COVID-19 vaccine or a placebo.

The genes are TRBV5-6 and TRBJ1-3; D is undetermined. CDR3 length: 14 amino acids. Trimming cost V 0 bases and J 4 bases, with 8 bases left between them. CDR1 and CDR2 from the germline V gene are SGHDT and YYEEEE. The CDR3 DNA reads TGTGCCAGCAGCTTGGTTTACAGCGGAAACACCATATATTTT. This codes for CASSLVYSGNTIYF.

The genes are TRBV5-5 and TRBJ2-7, with D possibly matching TRBD1 (6 bases). The CDR3 consists of 12 residues. V gave up 7 bases and J gave up 0 bases, with 8 bases separating them. Germline V gene data show CDR1 as SGHKS and CDR2 as YYEKEE (reference sequence). This CDR3 reads CASWGLSYEQYF. The CDR3 bases are TGTGCCAGCTGGGGGCTCTCCTACGAGCAGTACTTC.

J is TRBJ2-1 and V is TRBV3-1 (or the pseudogene TRBV3-2); TRBD1 might be the D (6 bases). The CDR3 loop spans 14 amino acids. Germline loops: CDR1 LGHDT, CDR2 YNNKEL (reference sequence). V shed 0 bases and J shed 8 bases, with 11 bases lying between them. CDR3 nucleotides: TGTGCCAGCAGCCAAGATTCCAGGGGTGATGAGCAGTTCTTC. It codes for CASSQDSRGDEQFF.

On this clone: The same CDR3 can be traced to other DNA sequences in this sample. The chain employs TRBV7-2 and TRBJ1-5; D remains unclear. The germline V gene has CDR1 SGHTA and CDR2 FQGNSA. This CDR3 has 14 residues. V was trimmed by 1 base and J by 7 bases, leaving 11 bases between them. The CDR3 region is CASSLVGVGQPQHF. The CDR3 nucleotides are TGTGCCAGCAGCTTAGTTGGGGTCGGGCAGCCCCAGCATTTT.

The V and J genes are TRBV5-1 and TRBJ2-2; D gene ambiguous. The CDR3 consists of 12 residues. Germline V lookup: CDR1 SGHRS, CDR2 YFSETQ. V was shortened by 3 bases and J by 1 base, with 1 base between the two germline ends. CDR3 sequence (DNA): TGCGCCAGCAGCTGGAACACCGGGGAGCTGTTTTTT. It yields the protein CASSWNTGELFF. The full variable domain, rest sourced from reference TRBV5-1 and TRBJ2-2, is KAGVTQTPRYLIKTRGQQVTLSCSPISGHRSVSWYQQTPGQGLQFLFEYFSETQRNKGNFPGRFSGRQFSNSRSEMNVSTLELGDSALYLCASSWNTGELFFGEGSRLTVL.

The chain uses TRBV7-9 and TRBJ2-7; D is ambiguous. V lost 1 base and J lost 6, with 7 bases in between. The CDR3 covers 12 residues. Germline V gene data show CDR1 as SEHNR and CDR2 as FQNEAQ (reference sequence). The CDR3 DNA sequence: TGTGCCAGCAGCTTAGGCGTGGGCGAGCAGTACTTC. It is translated as CASSLGVGEQYF.

The genes are TRBV10-3 and TRBJ2-5; TRBD2 agrees at 13 bases. The germline V gene encodes CDR1 ENHRY and CDR2 SYGVKD. Trimming took 5 bases from V and 3 from J; bases not matched to a gene: 6. The CDR3 covers 16 residues. CDR3 coding DNA: TGTGCCATCAGTCCCACGGGGACTAGCGGGGAAGAGACCCAGTACTTC. Translating gives CAISPTGTSGEETQYF.

This chain uses TRBV14 with TRBJ2-7; 9 bases map to TRBD1. The germline V gene encodes CDR1 SGHDN and CDR2 FVKESK. The CDR3 is 15 residues long. V shed 2 bases, J shed 3 bases, and the junction held 5 bases outside the gene matches. The CDR3 nucleotides read TGTGCCAGCAGCCAAACACGGGGACAGGGCTACGAGCAGTACTTC. It codes for CASSQTRGQGYEQYF.

V gene TRBV11-2 combines with J gene TRBJ2-7, with 10 nucleotides matching TRBD2. CDR1 SGHAT and CDR2 FQNNGV come from the germline V gene. The junction had 10 bases not matched to a gene; V was cut back by 5 bases and J by 3 bases. CDR3 length: 16 amino acids. This CDR3 reads CASSEASRTSGYEQYF. Here the CDR3 DNA reads TGTGCCAGCAGCGAAGCGAGCCGGACTAGCGGCTACGAGCAGTACTTC.

This sequence joins TRBV14 and TRBJ1-6; no firm D call. The length of the CDR3 is 14 residues. CDR1 and CDR2 from the germline V gene are SGHDN and FVKESK. V was trimmed by 1 base and J by 3 bases, leaving 4 bases between them. CDR3 nucleotides: TGTGCCAGCAGCCAAGTTATCTATAATTCACCCCTCCACTTT. Amino acid sequence: CASSQVIYNSPLHF.

The J gene is TRBJ2-1, the V gene TRBV6-2 or TRBV6-3; D may be TRBD1 (6 bases). The CDR3 is 16 amino acids. V lost 2 bases to trimming and J lost 7 bases, with 18 bases between them. CDR1 is MNHEY and CDR2 is SVGEGT in the germline V gene. The CDR3 DNA is TGTGCCAGCAGTTACGTTCGGGTAGGGGGAAAAAATGAGCAGTTCTTC. As protein: CASSYVRVGGKNEQFF.

The CDR3 reads CAISESIVSRGQQPQHF. CDR3 coding DNA: TGTGCCATCAGTGAGTCGATTGTAAGTAGGGGGCAGCAGCCCCAGCATTTT. The chain recombines TRBV10-3 with TRBJ1-5; 7 bases map to TRBD1. The V segment lost 0 bases and the J segment 7 bases; nucleotides outside the gene matches: 12. The CDR3 runs to 17 residues. Germline values: CDR1 ENHRY, CDR2 SYGVKD.

V is TRBV5-8 and J is TRBJ1-4; 7 bases are shared with TRBD1. The CDR3 has 14 amino acids. V was pared by 2 bases and J by 4 bases, with 2 bases of the junction left unmatched. CDR1 and CDR2 from the germline V gene are SGHTS and YDEGEE. The CDR3 region has the DNA TGTGCCAGCAGCTTCCAGGGGGGTAATGAAAAACTGTTTTTT. The encoded protein is CASSFQGGNEKLFF.

The J gene is TRBJ2-1, the V gene TRBV5-6, with D unclear. The CDR3 sequence is 12 residues long. CDR1 is SGHDT and CDR2 is YYEEEE in the germline V gene. Between the trimmed V and J ends, which lost 3 bases and 9 bases, there was a span of 10 bases. CDR3 amino acids: CASSSPSGEQFF. As DNA, the CDR3 is TGTGCCAGCAGCTCGCCTTCGGGTGAGCAGTTCTTC.

About this clone itself: Other DNA sequences in the same sample also yield this CDR3. The chain combines TRBV28 with TRBJ2-7; a weak D match, TRBD1 (6 bases). Germline CDR1 is MDHEN and CDR2 is SYDVKM. The V gene lost 1 base and the J gene lost 6 bases, with 7 bases spanning the gap. This CDR3 is 12 amino acids long. CDR3 sequence: CASSLLGGEQYF. For the CDR3, the DNA is TGTGCCAGCAGTTTATTAGGGGGCGAGCAGTACTTC.

The V gene is TRBV7-9, the J gene TRBJ2-1; a possible D gene is TRBD1 (7 bases). The CDR3 loop spans 15 amino acids. Deletions cut 7 bases from V and 2 bases from J, with 15 bases between. Germline lookup yields CDR1 SEHNR and CDR2 FQNEAQ (reference sequence). The DNA of the CDR3 is TGTGCCAGCACTCCAGGGGGGACAACCTACAATGAGCAGTTCTTC. It yields the protein CASTPGGTTYNEQFF.

V and J are TRBV5-4 and TRBJ1-2; D gene uncertain. CDR1 is SGHNT, CDR2 YYREEE, per germline (reference sequence). The ends were cut back, 0 bases at V and 5 bases at J, with 11 bases in the middle. The CDR3 spans 14 residues. The CDR3 is CASSLAGQLYGYTF. CDR3 bases: TGTGCCAGCAGCTTGGCCGGGCAATTGTATGGCTACACCTTC. The full variable domain, rest sourced from reference TRBV5-4 and TRBJ1-2, is ETGVTQSPTHLIKTRGQQVTLRCSSQSGHNTVSWYQQALGQGPQFIFQYYREEENGRGNFPPRFSGLQFPNYSSELNVNALELDDSALYLCASSLAGQLYGYTFGSGTRLTVV.

The chain joins TRBV13 to TRBJ2-1, with D perhaps matching TRBD1 (5 bases). V gave up 5 bases and J gave up 4 bases, with 9 bases separating them. This CDR3 has 13 residues. Germline V gene data show CDR1 as PRHDT and CDR2 as FYEKMQ (reference sequence). CDR3 bases: TGTGCCAGCAGCCCTAGGGGTTACAATGAGCAGTTCTTC. Protein sequence: CASSPRGYNEQFF.

J is TRBJ1-1 and V is TRBV3-1 (or the pseudogene TRBV3-2); 9 nucleotides align to TRBD1. The CDR3 length is 15 residues. Per the germline V gene, CDR1 is LGHDT and CDR2 is YNNKEL (reference sequence). V lost 1 base and J lost 6; bases outside the gene matches: 6. Written as DNA, the CDR3 is TGTGCCAGCAGCCAAGCGGGACAGGGTATCGCTGAAGCTTTCTTT. Translated: CASSQAGQGIAEAFF.

The chain combines TRBV5-4 with TRBJ1-1; weak D call: TRBD1 (5 bases). The V gene lost 2 bases and the J gene lost 4 bases, with 12 bases spanning the gap. The CDR3 length is 14 residues. Germline V gives CDR1 SGHNT, CDR2 YYREEE (reference sequence). CDR3 loop: CASSFPGLSTEAFF. The CDR3 nucleotides are TGTGCCAGCAGCTTTCCGGGACTGAGCACTGAAGCTTTCTTT.

The V and J genes are TRBV7-9 and TRBJ1-2, with D unresolved. Germline V gives CDR1 SEHNR, CDR2 FQNEAQ (reference sequence). V was clipped by 1 base and J by 0 bases, with 18 bases between them. The CDR3 spans 18 residues. CDR3 protein: CASSLGSLADQANYGYTF. In DNA form, the CDR3 reads TGTGCCAGCAGCTTAGGGTCTTTAGCGGACCAAGCTAACTATGGCTACACCTTC.

The rearrangement uses TRBV5-6 and TRBJ2-7; weak D call: TRBD1 (6 bases). Germline CDR1 SGHDT, CDR2 YYEEEE. The CDR3 is 13 amino acids. V dropped 2 bases and J dropped 3 bases, with 9 bases sitting between them. This CDR3 is CASSLQGDYEQYF. For the CDR3, the DNA is TGTGCCAGCAGCTTACAGGGAGACTACGAGCAGTACTTC.

This rearrangement joins TRBV21-1 to TRBJ2-1; the listed D gene, TRBD1, was not tested against the DNA. TRBV21-1 corresponds to a pseudogene. The length of the CDR3 is 18 residues. CDR3 nucleotide sequence: TGTGCCAGCAGCAAAGGGACAGGGGTCGCGAGCTCCTACAATGAGCAGTTCTTC. Translated: CASSKGTGVASSYNEQFF.

The table lists this clone with many counts. This chain connects TRBV5-1 to TRBJ2-5, with TRBD2 matching over 7 bases. The V gene's germline CDR1 is SGHRS and CDR2 YFSETQ. The length of the CDR3 is 14 residues. J gave up 1 base and V 6 bases, and 6 bases lay outside the gene matches. The CDR3 loop is CASKERDFQETQYF. For the CDR3, the DNA is TGCGCCAGCAAGGAGCGGGACTTCCAAGAGACCCAGTACTTC.

The chain is built from TRBV5-8 and TRBJ2-4, with a tentative D call TRBD2 (5 bases). The length of the CDR3 is 15 residues. In germline, CDR1 is SGHTS, CDR2 YDEGEE. Trimming removed 1 base from V and 6 bases from J, with 14 bases in between. The CDR3 bases are TGTGCCAGCAGCTTGTGGGTCCCCGGAGGAAACATTCAGTACTTC. Its translation is CASSLWVPGGNIQYF.